This T cell receptor (beta chain) originates from a study of T cell responses to AZD1222 COVID-19 vaccine. Findings of the study overall: When two AZD1222 doses had been given, Spike-specific TCR breadth and depth rose.

As for this clone: Its antigen is still unknown.

Produced via immunoSEQ multiplex PCR; TCRdb's table is partial and in-frame only. The table shows some 160,000 clones, with just under 95% occurring only once. This specimen was peripheral blood, taken on day 0 of AZD1222 vaccination. The TCR was taken from an adult in good health.

The CDR3 protein is CASSHAPGTGSETQYF. The CDR3 coding sequence is TGTGCCAGCAGCCACGCTCCCGGGACAGGGTCGGAGACCCAGTACTTC. The chain couples TRBV3-1 (or the pseudogene TRBV3-2) to TRBJ2-5; 9 positions match TRBD1. The CDR3 contains 16 residues. Trimming cost V 3 bases and J 5 bases; bases outside gene matches: 10. The germline V gene encodes CDR1 LGHDT and CDR2 YNNKEL (reference sequence).